Reported below is one TCR beta chain. Trimming took off 6 bases at V and 8 bases at J, with 16 bases between the two ends. This CDR3 region has 13 residues. Germline assignment: CDR1 MDHEN and CDR2 SYDVKM. This specimen belongs to a study of blood T cell repertoires in COVID-19. Study-wide background: Samples representing acute and convalescent COVID-19 were sourced from the United States, Italy and Spain. T cells, B-cell-depleted T cells, or PBMCs provided the cDNA or gDNA that served as material.

As processed by the authors: Nucleated cell counts were estimated from reference gene primer amplification. The data were produced by immunoSEQ multiplex PCR, yet TCRdb's version contains in-frame clones alone and is incomplete. The V and J calls and clone size come from that table; D and trimming were worked out from the DNA. The sample gives about 260,000 clones, 84% of which show up once; over 1.5% is in the top ten. Sequenced material: peripheral blood. The TCR comes from a woman aged 40 to 50 who had recovered from COVID-19. The chain has TRBV28 and TRBJ1-2; no reliable D call. The CDR3 nucleotides are TGTGCCAGCAGGCCGCCGGGAGCCCGAGGCTACACCTTC. Its translation is CASRPPGARGYTF.